The 3 T cell receptor beta chains in this list originate from one sample, sequenced in a study of breast tumors, draining lymph nodes, adjacent tissues. Each CDR3 protein is one row after TCRdb ran MiXCR on the multiplex PCR reads. The sample consists of around 66,000 distinct CDR3 sequences, roughly two fifths of them appearing once. The specimen sequenced was breast tumor tissue. The source is a female donor with breast cancer. Some clones in this sample may be carry-over from other donors' samples.

The chain links TRBV7-8 to TRBJ1-4, with 10 positions matching TRBD1. The CDR3 sequence is 15 residues long. Trimming took 0 bases from V and 8 from J; bases not matched to a gene: 3. Looked up from germline, CDR1 is SGHVS and CDR2 is FQNEAQ. The CDR3 here is CASSLAMGQGEKLFF. DNA for the CDR3: TGTGCCAGCAGCTTAGCGATGGGACAGGGGGAAAAACTGTTTTTT.

This clonotype was found many times. The V call is TRBV19, the J call TRBJ2-7, with a possible D match to TRBD1 (6 bases). V was trimmed by 8 bases and J by 5 bases, leaving 19 bases between them. The CDR3 is 14 residues long. CDR1 and CDR2 from the germline V gene are LNHDA and SQIVND (reference sequence). The CDR3 nucleotides read TGTGCCAGTTCTCCGGGACACTTCATGAACGAGCAGTACTTC. Protein product: CASSPGHFMNEQYF.

This clonotype was found a few times. This may arise from a read error, as a much more abundant clone is one base away. This CDR3 is CSANRQSYPTYGYTF. CDR3 sequence (DNA): TGCAGTGCTAACAGACAGAGTTACCCTACCTATGGCTACACCTTC. The J gene is TRBJ1-2, the V gene TRBV20-1, with D possibly being TRBD1 (5 bases). V was pared by 4 bases and J by 4 bases, with 19 bases between. The CDR3 contains 15 residues. CDR1 is DFQATT, CDR2 SNEGSKA, per germline (reference sequence).